This TCR beta chain was recovered during a study of neoadjuvant nivolumab and ipilimumab in lung cancer. Study-level findings and limits: From pretherapy to surgery, tumor richness and clonality rose with dual therapy. TCR receptors were sequenced in few samples.

Germline V gene data show CDR1 as MGHRA and CDR2 as YSYEKL. There are 19 residues in the CDR3. V was pared by 0 bases and J by 4 bases, with 11 bases of the junction left unmatched. Remarks on this clone: Its antigen is not known.

TCRdb keeps only in-frame clones here, not all; method: immunoSEQ multiplex PCR. Of 40,000 to 60,000 clones listed, 75% to 90% are singletons. The source was blood, collected before neoadjuvant nivolumab, alone or with ipilimumab. The V and J genes are TRBV4-1 and TRBJ2-2; 10 bases match TRBD2. This receptor was identified in an adult with non-small cell lung cancer. Some clones in this sample may be carry-over from other donors' samples. In nucleotides, the CDR3 is TGCGCCAGCAGCCAAGATACGGGGCTAGCGGGAGTAGCCACCGGGGAGCTGTTTTTT. It translates to CASSQDTGLAGVATGELFF.